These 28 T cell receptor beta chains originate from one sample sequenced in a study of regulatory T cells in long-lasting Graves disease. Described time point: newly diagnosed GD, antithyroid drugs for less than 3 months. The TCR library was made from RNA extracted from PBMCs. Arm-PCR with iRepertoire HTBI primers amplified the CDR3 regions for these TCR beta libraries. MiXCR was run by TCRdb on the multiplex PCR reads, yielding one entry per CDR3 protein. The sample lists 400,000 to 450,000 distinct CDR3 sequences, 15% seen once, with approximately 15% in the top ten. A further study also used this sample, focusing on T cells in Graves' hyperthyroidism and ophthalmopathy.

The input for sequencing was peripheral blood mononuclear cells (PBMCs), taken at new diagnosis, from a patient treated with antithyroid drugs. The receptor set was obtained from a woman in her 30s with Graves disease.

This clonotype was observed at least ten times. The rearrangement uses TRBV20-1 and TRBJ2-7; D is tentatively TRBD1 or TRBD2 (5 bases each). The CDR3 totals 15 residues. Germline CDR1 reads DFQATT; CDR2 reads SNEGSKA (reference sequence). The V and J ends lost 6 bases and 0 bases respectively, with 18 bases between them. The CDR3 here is CSAGDLAYPSYEQYF. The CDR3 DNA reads TGCAGTGCGGGGGATCTGGCCTACCCCTCCTACGAGCAGTACTTC.

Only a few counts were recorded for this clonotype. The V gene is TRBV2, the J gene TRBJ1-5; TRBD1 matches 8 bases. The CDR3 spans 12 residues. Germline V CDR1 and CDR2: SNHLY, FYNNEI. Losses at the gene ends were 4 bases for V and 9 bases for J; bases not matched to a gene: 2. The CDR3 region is CASSGQGRPQHF. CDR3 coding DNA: TGTGCCAGCAGTGGACAGGGGAGGCCCCAGCATTTT.

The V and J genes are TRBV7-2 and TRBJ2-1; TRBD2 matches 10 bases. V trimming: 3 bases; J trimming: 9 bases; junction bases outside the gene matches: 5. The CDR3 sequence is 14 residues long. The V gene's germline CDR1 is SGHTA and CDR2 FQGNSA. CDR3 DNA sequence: TGTGCCAGCAGCTTCAGACTAGCGGGTAGTGAGCAGTTCTTC. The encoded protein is CASSFRLAGSEQFF.

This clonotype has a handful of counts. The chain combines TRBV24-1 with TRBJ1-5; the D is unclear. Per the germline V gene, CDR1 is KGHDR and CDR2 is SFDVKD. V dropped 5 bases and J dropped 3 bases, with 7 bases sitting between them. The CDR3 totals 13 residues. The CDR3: CATSGQINQPQHF. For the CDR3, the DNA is TGTGCCACCAGTGGCCAGATCAATCAGCCCCAGCATTTT.

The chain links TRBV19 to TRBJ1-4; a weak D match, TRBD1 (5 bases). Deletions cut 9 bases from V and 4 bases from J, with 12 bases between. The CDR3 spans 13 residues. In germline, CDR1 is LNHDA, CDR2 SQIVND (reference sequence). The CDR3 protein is CARRGKYNEKLFF. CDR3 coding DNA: TGTGCCAGGAGGGGAAAGTATAATGAAAAACTGTTTTTT.

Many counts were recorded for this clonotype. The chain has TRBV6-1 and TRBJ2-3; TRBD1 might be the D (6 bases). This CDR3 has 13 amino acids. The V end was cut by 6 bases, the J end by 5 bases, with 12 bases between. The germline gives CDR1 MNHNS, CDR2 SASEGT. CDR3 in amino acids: CASRGGSGDTQYF. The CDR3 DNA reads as TGTGCCAGCAGAGGGGGTTCGGGAGATACGCAGTATTTT.

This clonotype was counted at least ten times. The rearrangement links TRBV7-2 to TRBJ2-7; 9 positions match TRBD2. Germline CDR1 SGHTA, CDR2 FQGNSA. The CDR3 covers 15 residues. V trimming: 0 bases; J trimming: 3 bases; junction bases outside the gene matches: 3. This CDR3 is CASSLALAGSYEQYF. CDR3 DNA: TGTGCCAGCAGCTTAGCCCTAGCGGGAAGCTACGAGCAGTACTTC.

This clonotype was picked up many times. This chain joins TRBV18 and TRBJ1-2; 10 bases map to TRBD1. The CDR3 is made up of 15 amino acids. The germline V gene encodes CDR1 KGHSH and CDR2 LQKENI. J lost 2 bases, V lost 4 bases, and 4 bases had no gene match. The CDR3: CASSRPGQGNYGYTF. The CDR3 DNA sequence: TGTGCCAGCTCACGACCGGGACAGGGGAACTATGGCTACACCTTC. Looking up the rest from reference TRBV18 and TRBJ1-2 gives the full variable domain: NAGVMQNPRHLVRRRGQEARLRCSPMKGHSHVYWYRQLPEEGLKFMVYLQKENIIDESGMPKERFSAEFPKEGPSILRIQQVVRGDSAAYFCASSRPGQGNYGYTFGSGTRLTVV.

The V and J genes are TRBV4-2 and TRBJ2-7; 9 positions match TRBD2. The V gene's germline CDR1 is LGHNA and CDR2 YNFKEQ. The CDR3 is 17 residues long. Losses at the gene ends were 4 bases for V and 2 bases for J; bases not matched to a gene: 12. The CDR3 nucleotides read TGTGCCAGCAGCCGGGCCTCGGATATAGCGGGGGCCTACGAGCAGTACTTC. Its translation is CASSRASDIAGAYEQYF.

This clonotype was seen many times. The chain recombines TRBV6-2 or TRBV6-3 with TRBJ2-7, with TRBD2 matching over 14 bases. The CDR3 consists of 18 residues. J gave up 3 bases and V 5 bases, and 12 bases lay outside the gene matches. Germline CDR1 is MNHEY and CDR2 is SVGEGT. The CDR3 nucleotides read TGTGCCAGCAGTGGCCCGGGACTAGCGGGGGCAAGTGTCTACGAGCAGTACTTC. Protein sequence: CASSGPGLAGASVYEQYF.

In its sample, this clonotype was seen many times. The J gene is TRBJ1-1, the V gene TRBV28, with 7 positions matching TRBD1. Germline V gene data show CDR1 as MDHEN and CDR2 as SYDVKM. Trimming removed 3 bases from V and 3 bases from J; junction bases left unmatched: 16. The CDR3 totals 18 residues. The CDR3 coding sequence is TGTGCCAGCAGTTTGGTTGCCAGGGGGATAGGGAAGGACACTGAAGCTTTCTTT. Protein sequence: CASSLVARGIGKDTEAFF.

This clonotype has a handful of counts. CDR3 in DNA: TGTGCCAGCAGCTTAGGTCCTCTGGGGGGGTACCAAGAGACCCAGTACTTC. It encodes CASSLGPLGGYQETQYF. This rearrangement joins TRBV7-8 to TRBJ2-5; the match to TRBD2 covers 7 bases. The length of the CDR3 is 17 residues. CDR1 and CDR2 from the germline V gene are SGHVS and FQNEAQ. V lost 1 base, J lost 0 bases, and 8 bases stayed unmatched.

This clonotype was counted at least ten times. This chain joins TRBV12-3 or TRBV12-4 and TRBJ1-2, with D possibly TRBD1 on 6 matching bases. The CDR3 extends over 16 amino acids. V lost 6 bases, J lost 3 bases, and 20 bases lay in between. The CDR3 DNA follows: TGTGCCAGCAGGGCCAGAAGGGGGATAGTAGACTATGGCTACACCTTC. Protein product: CASRARRGIVDYGYTF.

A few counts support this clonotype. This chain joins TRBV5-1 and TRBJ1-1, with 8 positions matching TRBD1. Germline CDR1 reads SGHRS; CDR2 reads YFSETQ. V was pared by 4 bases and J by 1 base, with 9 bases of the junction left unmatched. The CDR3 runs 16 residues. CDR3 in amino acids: CASSTWTGPSNTEAFF. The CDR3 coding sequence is TGCGCCAGCAGCACCTGGACAGGGCCATCGAACACTGAAGCTTTCTTT.

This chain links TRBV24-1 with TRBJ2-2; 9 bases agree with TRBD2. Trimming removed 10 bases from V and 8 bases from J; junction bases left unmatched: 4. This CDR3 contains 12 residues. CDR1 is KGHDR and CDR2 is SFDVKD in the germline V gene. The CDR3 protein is CATAGGPGELFF. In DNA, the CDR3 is TGTGCCACGGCGGGAGGGCCTGGGGAGCTGTTTTTT.

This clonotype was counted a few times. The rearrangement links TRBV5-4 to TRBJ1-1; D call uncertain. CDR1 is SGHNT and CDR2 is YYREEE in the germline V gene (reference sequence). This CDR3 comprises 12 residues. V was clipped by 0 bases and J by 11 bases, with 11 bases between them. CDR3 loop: CASSLAEGRAFF. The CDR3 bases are TGTGCCAGCAGCTTGGCCGAAGGGAGGGCTTTCTTT.

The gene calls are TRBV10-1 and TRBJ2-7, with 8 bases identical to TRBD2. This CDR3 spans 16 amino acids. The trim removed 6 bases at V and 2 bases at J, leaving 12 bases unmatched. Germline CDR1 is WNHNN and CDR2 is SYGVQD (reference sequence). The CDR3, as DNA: TGCGCCAGCAGCCCGGTTGGGACTAGGACGACCTACGAGCAGTACTTC. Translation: CASSPVGTRTTYEQYF.

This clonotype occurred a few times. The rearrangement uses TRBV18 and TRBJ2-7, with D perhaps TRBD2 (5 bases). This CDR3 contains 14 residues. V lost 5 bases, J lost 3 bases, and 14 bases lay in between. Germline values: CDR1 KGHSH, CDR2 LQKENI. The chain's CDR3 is CASSSPGEFYEQYF. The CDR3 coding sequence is TGTGCCAGCTCATCTCCCGGGGAATTCTACGAGCAGTACTTC.

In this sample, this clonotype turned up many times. The CDR3 spells CASSVGLESSYEQYF. The DNA for the CDR3 is TGTGCCAGCAGTGTCGGACTGGAAAGCTCCTACGAGCAGTACTTC. The chain combines TRBV3-1 with TRBJ2-7; D is perhaps TRBD2 (5 bases). The CDR3 totals 15 residues. The V and J ends lost 6 bases and 0 bases respectively, with 15 bases between them. Germline loops: CDR1 LGHDT, CDR2 YNNKEL (reference sequence).

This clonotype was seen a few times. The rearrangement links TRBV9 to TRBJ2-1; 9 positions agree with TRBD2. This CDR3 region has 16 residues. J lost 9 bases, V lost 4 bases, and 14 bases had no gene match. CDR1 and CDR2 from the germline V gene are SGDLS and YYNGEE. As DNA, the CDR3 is TGTGCCAGCAGCCCCGGGGGGGGTAGCGGGAGTGGTGAGCAGTTCTTC. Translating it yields CASSPGGGSGSGEQFF.

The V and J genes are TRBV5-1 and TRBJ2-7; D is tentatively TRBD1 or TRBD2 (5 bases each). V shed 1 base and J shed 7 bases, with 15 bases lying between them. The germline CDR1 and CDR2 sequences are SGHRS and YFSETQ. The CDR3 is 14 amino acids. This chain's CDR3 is CASSLSGSQGEQYF. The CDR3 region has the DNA TGCGCCAGCAGCTTGAGTGGGAGCCAGGGAGAGCAGTACTTC.

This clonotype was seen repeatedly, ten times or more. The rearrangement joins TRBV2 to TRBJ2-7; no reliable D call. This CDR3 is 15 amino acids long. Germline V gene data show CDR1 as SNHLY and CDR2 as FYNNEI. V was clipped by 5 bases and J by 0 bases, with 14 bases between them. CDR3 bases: TGTGCCAGCAGTCCTCTCCTGTCTAGCTCCTACGAGCAGTACTTC. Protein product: CASSPLLSSSYEQYF.

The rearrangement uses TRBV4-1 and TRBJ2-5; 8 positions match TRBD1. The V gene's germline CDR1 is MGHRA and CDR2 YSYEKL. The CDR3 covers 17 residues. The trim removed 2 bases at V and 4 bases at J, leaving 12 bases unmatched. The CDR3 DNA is TGCGCCAGCAGCCAACCAGTCAGGGGGCGGAGCGGAGAGACCCAGTACTTC. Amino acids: CASSQPVRGRSGETQYF.

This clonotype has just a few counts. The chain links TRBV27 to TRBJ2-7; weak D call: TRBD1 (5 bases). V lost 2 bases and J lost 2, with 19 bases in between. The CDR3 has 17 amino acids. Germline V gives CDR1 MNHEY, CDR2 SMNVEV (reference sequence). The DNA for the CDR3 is TGTGCCAGCAGTTTAGTTCCATTGACAGATAGTCCCTACGAGCAGTACTTC. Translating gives CASSLVPLTDSPYEQYF.

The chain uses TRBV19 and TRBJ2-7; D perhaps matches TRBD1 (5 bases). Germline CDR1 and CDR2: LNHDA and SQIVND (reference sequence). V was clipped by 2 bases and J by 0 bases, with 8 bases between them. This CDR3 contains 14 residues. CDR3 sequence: CASSIMDNSYEQYF. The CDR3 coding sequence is TGTGCCAGTAGTATAATGGACAACTCCTACGAGCAGTACTTC.

CDR3 DNA sequence: TGTGCCACCAGTGATTTGCTAGCGGGAGGGCCATTCTTC. Amino acid sequence: CATSDLLAGGPFF. This chain links TRBV24-1 with TRBJ2-1; 12 bases fit TRBD2. This CDR3 has 13 amino acids. Trimming took 0 bases from V and 16 from J; bases not matched to a gene: 3. The V gene's germline CDR1 is KGHDR and CDR2 SFDVKD.

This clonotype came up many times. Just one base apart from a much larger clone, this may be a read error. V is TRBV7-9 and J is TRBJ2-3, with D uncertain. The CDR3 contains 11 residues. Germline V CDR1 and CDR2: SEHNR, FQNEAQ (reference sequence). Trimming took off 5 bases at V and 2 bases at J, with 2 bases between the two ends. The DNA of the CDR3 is TGTGCCAGCAGCGTCACAGATACGCAGTATTTT. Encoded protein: CASSVTDTQYF.

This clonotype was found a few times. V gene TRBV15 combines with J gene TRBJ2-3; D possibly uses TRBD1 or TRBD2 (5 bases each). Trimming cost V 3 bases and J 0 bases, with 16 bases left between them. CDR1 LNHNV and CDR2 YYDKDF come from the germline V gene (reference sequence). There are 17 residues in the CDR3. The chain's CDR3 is CATSSLPRDGSTDTQYF. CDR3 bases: TGTGCCACCAGCAGTTTACCCCGGGACGGTAGCACAGATACGCAGTATTTT.